The 14 T cell receptor beta chains listed next were all sequenced from one sample in a study of CD8 T cells in ankylosing spondylitis. General study findings and limits: Several highly homologous variants made up a TCR beta motif, and this motif appeared characteristic of ankylosing spondylitis blood.

MiXCR was run by TCRdb on the 5' RACE reads, yielding one entry per CDR3 protein. The table includes fewer than 550,000 distinct CDR3 sequences, roughly 5.3% detected once. No antigen is known for these receptors. The specimen was blood, either unsorted or a sorted T cell fraction (not recorded which). These receptors were taken from a male donor with ankylosing spondylitis.

CDR3 residues: CASSRRQRNSYNEQFF. For the CDR3, the DNA is TGTGCCAGCAGCCGTCGACAGCGTAACTCCTACAATGAGCAGTTCTTC. This sequence joins TRBV5-5 and TRBJ2-1, with D possibly TRBD1 on 5 matching bases. Per germline, CDR1 SGHKS and CDR2 YYEKEE (reference sequence). The V end lost 4 bases, the J end lost 0 bases, and 14 bases lay between the germline ends. The CDR3 totals 16 residues.

This clonotype occurred many times. The chain combines TRBV20-1 with TRBJ1-3; 7 bases align to TRBD1. The V gene end was trimmed by 6 bases and the J gene end by 8 bases; junction bases not matched to a gene: 13. The CDR3 loop spans 14 amino acids. CDR1 is DFQATT, CDR2 SNEGSKA, per germline (reference sequence). CDR3: CSATHGLQGYTIYF. CDR3 nucleotide sequence: TGCAGTGCGACCCACGGGCTACAGGGGTACACCATATATTTT.

The sample holds a few counts of this clonotype. This chain joins TRBV27 and TRBJ2-1, with D maybe TRBD1 (6 bases). CDR3 length equals 17 residues. V lost 6 bases and J 6 bases, leaving 24 bases between the germline ends. The V gene's germline CDR1 is MNHEY and CDR2 SMNVEV (reference sequence). CDR3 sequence: CASRPIRGAGVGNEQFF. CDR3 coding DNA: TGTGCCAGCAGACCCATCCGAGGGGCAGGGGTGGGCAATGAGCAGTTCTTC.

The rearrangement links TRBV4-3 to TRBJ2-5; possible D gene TRBD1, 6 bases. Germline CDR1 is LGHNA and CDR2 is YSLEER. The CDR3 runs to 14 residues. V was shortened by 4 bases and J by 5 bases, with 14 bases between the two germline ends. The CDR3 DNA is TGCGCCAGCAGCCGGCACAGGGATGGCGAGACCCAGTACTTC. It is translated as CASSRHRDGETQYF.

Ten or more counts support this clonotype. The V and J genes are TRBV10-3 and TRBJ1-2; 8 positions agree with TRBD1. The J segment lost 3 bases and the V segment lost 4 bases, leaving 4 bases of the junction unmatched. This CDR3 spans 14 amino acids. Germline CDR1 ENHRY, CDR2 SYGVKD. In DNA form, the CDR3 reads TGTGCCATCAGTGGGACAGGGCCGGACTATGGCTACACCTTC. As protein: CAISGTGPDYGYTF.

This clonotype was observed many times. J is TRBJ1-2 and V is TRBV10-3; D is unresolved. V lost 2 bases and J 4 bases, leaving 14 bases between the germline ends. CDR3 length: 15 amino acids. Looked up from germline, CDR1 is ENHRY and CDR2 is SYGVKD. CDR3 sequence (DNA): TGTGCCATCAGTGAGATGGCAGACGGTGGCTATGGCTACACCTTC. Protein: CAISEMADGGYGYTF.

This clonotype was observed at least ten times. V gene TRBV6-2 or TRBV6-3 combines with J gene TRBJ2-7; D is perhaps TRBD2 (5 bases). Between the trimmed V and J ends, which lost 6 bases and 2 bases, there was a span of 8 bases. This CDR3 contains 12 residues. The germline V gene has CDR1 MNHEY and CDR2 SVGEGT. CDR3 amino acids: CASRDSAYEQYF. DNA for the CDR3: TGTGCCAGCAGGGACTCAGCCTACGAGCAGTACTTC.

This clonotype was picked up many times. As DNA, the CDR3 is TGTGCCAGCAGGCCCTCAGGGACTAATTCACCCCTCCACTTT. This gives the protein CASRPSGTNSPLHF. J is TRBJ1-6 and V is TRBV12-3 or TRBV12-4; TRBD1 might be the D (5 bases). Trimming took 6 bases from V and 6 from J, leaving 12 bases between them. This CDR3 has 14 residues.

The sample holds many counts of this clonotype. The chain uses TRBV28 and TRBJ2-3, with TRBD2 matching over 9 bases. Germline V gene lookup returns CDR1 MDHEN and CDR2 SYDVKM. With 8 bases clipped from V and 6 bases from J, the junction kept 6 bases outside the gene matches. This CDR3 spans 13 amino acids. As DNA, the CDR3 is TGTGCCAGCGGTCTAGCGGGAAAGGATACGCAGTATTTT. Its translation is CASGLAGKDTQYF.

This clonotype occurred many times. V is TRBV4-3 and J is TRBJ1-2; a possible D gene is TRBD1 (5 bases). The CDR3 is 16 amino acids. Germline values: CDR1 LGHNA, CDR2 YSLEER. V was trimmed by 1 base and J by 4 bases, leaving 16 bases between them. The CDR3 here is CASSQARRDGPYGYTF. CDR3 coding DNA: TGCGCCAGCAGCCAAGCTCGAAGGGACGGACCCTATGGCTACACCTTC.

The table lists this clonotype with many counts. V usage is TRBV28 and J usage is TRBJ2-3, with 8 bases aligning to TRBD1. J gave up 3 bases and V 5 bases, and 13 bases lay outside the gene matches. Per the germline V gene, CDR1 is MDHEN and CDR2 is SYDVKM. CDR3 size: 17 residues. The CDR3 protein is CASSPPQGAATTDTQYF. CDR3 DNA sequence: TGTGCCAGCAGTCCCCCCCAGGGGGCGGCTACTACAGATACGCAGTATTTT.

This clonotype was recorded at least ten times. The genes are TRBV6-1 and TRBJ2-1; TRBD2 matches at 12 bases. CDR3 size: 16 residues. V lost 4 bases, J lost 7 bases, and 8 bases stayed unmatched. Per the germline V gene, CDR1 is MNHNS and CDR2 is SASEGT. The CDR3 coding sequence is TGTGCCAGCAGTGGCTTAGGGCTAGCGGGAGGGAATGAGCAGTTCTTC. Amino acids: CASSGLGLAGGNEQFF.

The CDR3 DNA reads as TGTGCCAGCAGTCGTACCCGGGACAGGGGAGGCAATCAGCCCCAGCATTTT. Translated: CASSRTRDRGGNQPQHF. The chain combines TRBV12-3 or TRBV12-4 with TRBJ1-5; 10 bases map to TRBD1. V gave up 5 bases and J gave up 2 bases; unmatched junction bases: 9. The CDR3 is 17 residues long.

This clonotype has a handful of counts. This CDR3 reads CATRRLPSSYNEQFF. In nucleotides, the CDR3 is TGTGCCACCAGAAGGCTACCGAGCTCCTACAATGAGCAGTTCTTC. The chain has TRBV27 and TRBJ2-1; no clear D gene. The CDR3 runs to 15 residues. The V gene lost 10 bases and the J gene lost 0 bases, with 16 bases spanning the gap. The germline V gene encodes CDR1 MNHEY and CDR2 SMNVEV (reference sequence).